The 22 T cell receptor beta chains below were found in one sample sequenced in a study of shared clonotypes between healthy human individuals. Profiling relied on immunoSEQ multiplex PCR, and the TCRdb table lists in-frame clones only, not all of them. The data show about 1 million clones, more than 65% seen once. The sample consisted of memory CD4+ T cells sorted from blood. Documented subset: CD45RA-negative fraction. These receptors all come from a man between 18 and 29 years old in good health.

V and J are TRBV7-2 and TRBJ2-3; a possible D gene is TRBD2 (5 bases). V was clipped by 1 base and J by 0 bases, with 14 bases between them. This CDR3 region has 17 residues. From germline, CDR1 is SGHTA and CDR2 FQGNSA. For the CDR3, the DNA is TGTGCCAGCAGCTTAGTGGTCGGCGGGCTGAGCACAGATACGCAGTATTTT. It translates to CASSLVVGGLSTDTQYF.

This chain links TRBV5-1 with TRBJ2-5, with unresolved D. The CDR3 covers 14 residues. The V gene's germline CDR1 is SGHRS and CDR2 YFSETQ. Between the trimmed V and J ends, which lost 0 bases and 4 bases, there was a span of 10 bases. DNA for the CDR3: TGCGCCAGCAGCTTGGACACTAAGGCAGAGACCCAGTACTTC. It yields the protein CASSLDTKAETQYF.

The V call is TRBV27, the J call TRBJ2-7; D assignment may be TRBD1 or TRBD2 (5 bases each). The length of the CDR3 is 15 residues. Trimming left V 5 bases short and J 0 bases short, with 14 bases between. In germline, CDR1 is MNHEY, CDR2 SMNVEV (reference sequence). CDR3 nucleotide sequence: TGTGCCAGCAGTCCCCCCCCAGGGAGCTCCTACGAGCAGTACTTC. The encoded protein is CASSPPPGSSYEQYF.

The chain couples TRBV27 to TRBJ2-3, with 8 nucleotides matching TRBD2. Germline loops: CDR1 MNHEY, CDR2 SMNVEV (reference sequence). V lost 1 base and J lost 4; bases outside the gene matches: 13. This CDR3 spans 18 amino acids. CDR3 loop: CASSLLPSNGGVADTQYF. The CDR3 DNA reads TGTGCCAGCAGTTTATTACCCTCTAACGGGGGGGTCGCAGATACGCAGTATTTT.

This clone was counted a single time. The chain joins TRBV15 to TRBJ1-6, with a weak D call TRBD1 (5 bases). Between the trimmed V and J ends, which lost 3 bases and 10 bases, there was a span of 16 bases. The germline V gene encodes CDR1 LNHNV and CDR2 YYDKDF (reference sequence). The CDR3 length is 15 residues. CDR3 loop: CATSSRGPRGSPLHF. DNA for the CDR3: TGTGCCACCAGCAGCAGAGGGCCCCGGGGGTCACCCCTCCACTTT. Together with reference TRBV15 and TRBJ1-6, the CDR3 gives the full variable domain: DAMVIQNPRYQVTQFGKPVTLSCSQTLNHNVMYWYQQKSSQAPKLLFHYYDKDFNNEADTPDNFQSRRPNTSFCFLDIRSPGLGDTAMYLCATSSRGPRGSPLHFGNGTRLTVT.

V is TRBV6-6 and J is TRBJ1-3, with D possibly matching TRBD1 (5 bases). CDR3 length: 14 residues. V was cut by 7 bases and J by 4 bases, with 14 bases left in between. Germline V gives CDR1 MNHNY, CDR2 SVGAGI (reference sequence). The chain's CDR3 is CASTPEGLGNTIYF. In DNA, the CDR3 is TGTGCCAGCACCCCCGAGGGGTTAGGAAACACCATATATTTT.

The rearrangement joins TRBV30 to TRBJ2-1; TRBD1 agrees at 8 bases. This CDR3 spans 15 amino acids. Germline loops: CDR1 GTSNPN, CDR2 SVGIG (reference sequence). V shed 0 bases and J 6 bases; nucleotides not matched to a gene: 7. DNA of the CDR3: TGTGCCTGGAGTGTAAGAACCGGGACAGGCAATGAGCAGTTCTTC. Residues: CAWSVRTGTGNEQFF.

This chain joins TRBV11-3 and TRBJ2-1, with a weak D call TRBD2 (6 bases). Germline lookup yields CDR1 SGHNT and CDR2 YENEEA. The V and J ends lost 1 base and 6 bases respectively, with 10 bases between them. This CDR3 is built from 14 residues. CDR3 nucleotide sequence: TGTGCCAGCAGCTTAGTTGGACTAAGCAATGAGCAGTTCTTC. This gives the protein CASSLVGLSNEQFF. The whole variable domain, remainder taken from reference TRBV11-3 and TRBJ2-1, is EAGVVQSPRYKIIEKKQPVAFWCNPISGHNTLYWYLQNLGQGPELLIRYENEEAVDDSQLPKDRFSAERLKGVDSTLKIQPAELGDSAVYLCASSLVGLSNEQFFGPGTRLTVL.

Of note for this clone: A much more abundant neighbour one base away suggests this may be a read error. This specimen includes other DNA sequences encoding the same CDR3. The rearrangement uses TRBV25-1 and TRBJ1-1; D unclear. This CDR3 is built from 12 residues. Trimming pared 1 base from V and 1 base from J, leaving 1 base between. Germline CDR1 and CDR2: MGHDK and SYGVNS. CDR3 bases: TGTGCCAGCAGTGAATCGAACACTGAAGCTTTCTTT. This gives the protein CASSESNTEAFF.

About this clone itself: This may be a read error: a much more frequent sequence differs by one nucleotide. The V call is TRBV5-4, the J call TRBJ1-4; D may be TRBD1 (5 bases). Germline V lookup: CDR1 SGHNT, CDR2 YYREEE (reference sequence). The CDR3 consists of 14 residues. V was clipped by 1 base and J by 3 bases, with 7 bases between them. The CDR3 spells CASSLRQSNEKLFF. The CDR3 bases are TGTGCCAGCAGCTTGCGACAGTCTAATGAAAAACTGTTTTTT.

This chain joins TRBV29-1 and TRBJ2-1; no definite D call. The germline V gene has CDR1 SQVTM and CDR2 ANQGSEA. This CDR3 is 12 amino acids long. The V end lost 0 bases, the J end lost 15 bases, and 15 bases lay between the germline ends. The CDR3 reads CSVEDMAGRLFF. The CDR3 coding sequence is TGCAGCGTTGAAGATATGGCAGGCCGCCTGTTCTTC.

The chain links TRBV10-1 to TRBJ1-5; D gene uncertain. Between the trimmed V and J ends, which lost 6 bases and 4 bases, there was a span of 10 bases. CDR1 is WNHNN, CDR2 SYGVQD, per germline (reference sequence). CDR3 length: 13 amino acids. The CDR3, as DNA: TGCGCCAGCAGCTCTGTACGTAATCAGCCCCAGCATTTT. This sequence encodes CASSSVRNQPQHF.

In this sample, this clone turned up a few times. V and J are TRBV10-3 and TRBJ2-7; D remains unclear. The germline V gene encodes CDR1 ENHRY and CDR2 SYGVKD. The CDR3 has 12 residues. Trimming shortened V by 6 bases and J by 3 bases, and 9 bases separated the two germline ends. The CDR3 region is CAISPTNYEQYF. In nucleotides, the CDR3 is TGTGCCATCAGCCCAACTAACTACGAGCAGTACTTC.

The chain carries TRBV19 and TRBJ2-5, with TRBD1 as a possible D gene (6 bases). The CDR3 consists of 14 residues. CDR1 LNHDA and CDR2 SQIVND come from the germline V gene (reference sequence). Trimming pared 8 bases from V and 2 bases from J, leaving 15 bases between. The CDR3 DNA follows: TGTGCCAGTGCTGGGGGCCAAAAACAAGAGACCCAGTACTTC. As protein: CASAGGQKQETQYF.

The rearrangement links TRBV4-2 to TRBJ1-2, with unresolved D. V dropped 5 bases and J dropped 4 bases, with 11 bases sitting between them. The CDR3 is 13 residues long. Germline loops: CDR1 LGHNA, CDR2 YNFKEQ. CDR3 DNA: TGTGCCAGCAGCTTTGGTGACGGCTATGGCTACACCTTC. This gives the protein CASSFGDGYGYTF.

The chain has TRBV27 and TRBJ1-2; tentative D call: TRBD1 (6 bases). The CDR3 extends over 12 amino acids. Deletions cut 5 bases from V and 8 bases from J, with 12 bases between. Germline lookup yields CDR1 MNHEY and CDR2 SMNVEV (reference sequence). CDR3 bases: TGTGCCAGCAGTCGCACAGGGTCCGGCTACACCTTC. This encodes CASSRTGSGYTF.

The V and J genes are TRBV29-1 and TRBJ1-2; 7 bases are shared with TRBD1. Trimming took 5 bases from V and 6 from J; bases not matched to a gene: 9. This CDR3 is 13 amino acids long. CDR1 is SQVTM, CDR2 ANQGSEA, per germline. CDR3 in DNA: TGCAGCGTTCTTACCGGGACAGTCAATGGCTACACCTTC. Encoded protein: CSVLTGTVNGYTF.

The CDR3 nucleotides read TGTGCCAGCTCCCGGGACCCGAACACTGAAGCTTTCTTT. It is translated as CASSRDPNTEAFF. The rearrangement joins TRBV6-1 to TRBJ1-1; weak D call: TRBD1 (5 bases). CDR1 is MNHNS, CDR2 SASEGT, per germline. The CDR3 spans 13 residues. Between the trimmed V and J ends, which lost 8 bases and 1 base, there was a span of 11 bases.

V usage is TRBV5-1 and J usage is TRBJ2-7, with 9 bases lining up with TRBD2. Germline V gives CDR1 SGHRS, CDR2 YFSETQ. This CDR3 comprises 15 residues. V trimming: 0 bases; J trimming: 5 bases; junction bases outside the gene matches: 6. The chain's CDR3 is CASSLEGTSLHEQYF. In DNA, the CDR3 is TGCGCCAGCAGCTTGGAAGGGACTAGCCTCCACGAGCAGTACTTC.

The chain employs TRBV7-8 and TRBJ2-2; D is unclear. CDR3 size: 13 residues. Germline lookup yields CDR1 SGHVS and CDR2 FQNEAQ. Trimming removed 5 bases from V and 4 bases from J, with 8 bases in between. The CDR3 spells CASSVILTGELFF. As DNA, the CDR3 is TGTGCCAGCAGCGTCATACTCACCGGGGAGCTGTTTTTT.

This chain joins TRBV7-2 and TRBJ2-2; D unresolved. Germline loops: CDR1 SGHTA, CDR2 FQGNSA. The V and J ends lost 8 bases and 4 bases respectively, with 14 bases between them. This CDR3 comprises 14 residues. The CDR3 DNA is TGTGCCAGCGGAATCTGGGGTAGCACCGGGGAGCTGTTTTTT. Amino acids: CASGIWGSTGELFF.

The chain carries TRBV30 and TRBJ1-4, with 9 bases fitting TRBD1. Germline CDR1 and CDR2: GTSNPN and SVGIG (reference sequence). The CDR3 consists of 15 residues. The V segment lost 0 bases and the J segment 8 bases; nucleotides outside the gene matches: 7. Here the CDR3 DNA reads TGTGCCTGGAGTGTGGGACAGGGTTCGGGAGAAAAACTGTTTTTT. Translating it yields CAWSVGQGSGEKLFF. Looking up the rest from reference TRBV30 and TRBJ1-4 gives the full variable domain: SQTIHQWPATLVQPVGSPLSLECTVEGTSNPNLYWYRQAAGRGLQLLFYSVGIGQISSEVPQNLSASRPQDRQFILSSKKLLLSDSGFYLCAWSVGQGSGEKLFFGSGTQLSVL.